The 21 T cell receptor beta chains below were found in one sample sequenced in a study of OX40 agonist ivuxolimab in advanced cancers. Libraries were prepared by immunoSEQ multiplex PCR; TCRdb keeps only in-frame clonotypes and omits some of them. Of approximately 63,000 clones in the sample, about four fifths were seen once. Sequences were derived from CD4+ or CD8+ T cells sorted from blood, sampled in a trial of the OX40 agonist ivuxolimab. The receptors derive from an adult with an advanced solid tumor such as melanoma, head and neck, liver or kidney cancer.

This clone was detected ten times or more. This chain uses TRBV5-4 with TRBJ2-3; no clear D. Per the germline V gene, CDR1 is SGHNT and CDR2 is YYREEE (reference sequence). The CDR3 contains 11 residues. Between the trimmed V and J ends, which lost 7 bases and 6 bases, there was a span of 9 bases. The CDR3 DNA sequence: TGTGCCAGCGGGTATGGGGATACGCAGTATTTT. This sequence encodes CASGYGDTQYF.

This sequence joins TRBV4-3 and TRBJ2-7, with TRBD1 as a possible D gene (6 bases). The CDR3 totals 16 residues. Germline assignment: CDR1 LGHNA and CDR2 YSLEER. V lost 0 bases, J lost 1 base, and 13 bases lay in between. CDR3 protein: CASSQDAAGESYEQYF. Written as DNA, the CDR3 is TGCGCCAGCAGCCAAGATGCGGCAGGGGAGTCCTACGAGCAGTACTTC.

The V call is TRBV27, the J call TRBJ2-2; D perhaps matches TRBD2 (6 bases). CDR1 and CDR2 (germline): MNHEY, SMNVEV (reference sequence). Between the trimmed V and J ends, which lost 3 bases and 0 bases, there was a span of 17 bases. This CDR3 is 18 amino acids long. CDR3 nucleotide sequence: TGTGCCAGCAGTTTTCTTTTGGTGGGCGGGACGAACACCGGGGAGCTGTTTTTT. Amino acid sequence: CASSFLLVGGTNTGELFF.

In DNA form, the CDR3 reads TGTGCCGGCCAAATGGACCCTGAGAGCGAAAAACTGTTTTTT. It codes for CAGQMDPESEKLFF. The V call is TRBV6-5, the J call TRBJ1-4; D gene uncertain. V was pared by 11 bases and J by 8 bases, with 21 bases between. This CDR3 comprises 14 residues. Germline CDR1 and CDR2: MNHEY and SVGAGI.

CDR3 residues: CASRVVTGELFF. The CDR3 nucleotides read TGTGCCAGCAGAGTTGTAACCGGGGAGCTGTTTTTT. The rearrangement joins TRBV5-4 to TRBJ2-2; D unresolved. The CDR3 runs to 12 residues. V dropped 5 bases and J dropped 5 bases, with 7 bases sitting between them. Germline CDR1 is SGHNT and CDR2 is YYREEE (reference sequence). The complete variable domain, with remaining parts taken from reference TRBV5-4 and TRBJ2-2, reads ETGVTQSPTHLIKTRGQQVTLRCSSQSGHNTVSWYQQALGQGPQFIFQYYREEENGRGNFPPRFSGLQFPNYSSELNVNALELDDSALYLCASRVVTGELFFGEGSRLTVL.

The J gene is TRBJ2-5, the V gene TRBV5-1; D not resolved. Trimming took off 2 bases at V and 2 bases at J, with 10 bases between the two ends. Germline loops: CDR1 SGHRS, CDR2 YFSETQ. CDR3 length: 14 residues. Written as DNA, the CDR3 is TGCGCCAGCAGCTTAAGCAAGGCACAAGAGACCCAGTACTTC. It yields the protein CASSLSKAQETQYF.

V usage is TRBV10-3 and J usage is TRBJ1-3; D is possibly TRBD1 (5 bases). Trimming pared 0 bases from V and 2 bases from J, leaving 8 bases between. Germline lookup yields CDR1 ENHRY and CDR2 SYGVKD. The CDR3 is 15 amino acids. The CDR3 reads CAISESGGAGNTIYF. The CDR3 DNA reads TGTGCCATCAGTGAGTCCGGGGGAGCTGGAAACACCATATATTTT.

The rearrangement uses TRBV28 and TRBJ2-1; TRBD2 aligns across 10 bases. Germline V lookup: CDR1 MDHEN, CDR2 SYDVKM. The CDR3 length is 15 residues. The trim removed 4 bases at V and 3 bases at J, leaving 3 bases unmatched. CDR3 nucleotide sequence: TGTGCCAGCAGTTCCGAGCGGGAGGGCTACAATGAGCAGTTCTTC. Protein: CASSSEREGYNEQFF.

The V and J genes are TRBV12-5 and TRBJ2-3; 9 bases align to TRBD1. The CDR3 is made up of 15 amino acids. Looked up from germline, CDR1 is LGHNT and CDR2 is FRNRAP. V gave up 6 bases and J gave up 2 bases; unmatched junction bases: 6. The CDR3 coding sequence is TGTGCTAGTGGGGCCGGGACAGGGATCACAGATACGCAGTATTTT. This encodes CASGAGTGITDTQYF.

The chain couples TRBV15 to TRBJ1-2; weak D call: TRBD1 (6 bases). V was clipped by 5 bases and J by 5 bases, with 12 bases between them. The CDR3 runs 13 residues. Germline V lookup: CDR1 LNHNV, CDR2 YYDKDF (reference sequence). This CDR3 is CATSLDSQYGYTF. CDR3 DNA: TGTGCCACCAGCTTGGACAGTCAGTATGGCTACACCTTC.

The chain is built from TRBV18 and TRBJ1-1; D gene unclear. Germline loops: CDR1 KGHSH, CDR2 LQKENI. V dropped 3 bases and J dropped 1 base, with 6 bases sitting between them. CDR3 size: 13 residues. CDR3 nucleotide sequence: TGTGCCAGCTCACCGCATAAGAACACTGAAGCTTTCTTT. Translating it yields CASSPHKNTEAFF. The variable domain in full, with the rest retrieved from reference TRBV18 and TRBJ1-1, is NAGVMQNPRHLVRRRGQEARLRCSPMKGHSHVYWYRQLPEEGLKFMVYLQKENIIDESGMPKERFSAEFPKEGPSILRIQQVVRGDSAAYFCASSPHKNTEAFFGQGTRLTVV.

The chain combines TRBV11-1 with TRBJ2-2; D call uncertain. Trimming shortened V by 11 bases and J by 4 bases, and 14 bases separated the two germline ends. The CDR3 covers 13 residues. Germline-derived CDR1 and CDR2 are SGHAT and FQDESV (reference sequence). The CDR3 DNA is TGTGCCTCATGTGGGTTTCTCACCGGGGAGCTGTTTTTT. Translation: CASCGFLTGELFF.

This chain connects TRBV30 to TRBJ2-7; maybe TRBD2 (5 bases). Germline V gene sequence: CDR1 GTSNPN, CDR2 SVGIG (reference sequence). This CDR3 is 14 amino acids long. Between the trimmed V and J ends, which lost 1 base and 3 bases, there was a span of 13 bases. CDR3 DNA: TGTGCCTGGAGTGGCCCCGGGATTTACTACGAGCAGTACTTC. Amino acid sequence: CAWSGPGIYYEQYF.

J is TRBJ1-1 and V is TRBV7-3; no definite D call. The CDR3 is 15 amino acids. CDR1 and CDR2 (germline): SGHTA, FQGTGA. V shed 2 bases and J shed 5 bases, with 15 bases lying between them. CDR3 protein: CASSLDGFMGTEAFF. CDR3 coding DNA: TGTGCCAGCAGCTTAGATGGTTTCATGGGAACTGAAGCTTTCTTT. Full variable domain (remainder filled in from reference TRBV7-3 and TRBJ1-1): GAGVSQTPSNKVTEKGKYVELRCDPISGHTALYWYRQSLGQGPEFLIYFQGTGAADDSGLPNDRFFAVRPEGSVSTLKIQRTERGDSAVYLCASSLDGFMGTEAFFGQGTRLTVV.

The V and J genes are TRBV15 and TRBJ2-5; weak D call: TRBD2 (5 bases). The germline V and J ends were trimmed by 1 base and 2 bases, with 14 bases remaining between them. This CDR3 has 16 residues. CDR1 is LNHNV, CDR2 YYDKDF, per germline (reference sequence). The chain's CDR3 is CATSRVLTGIQETQYF. CDR3 DNA sequence: TGTGCCACCAGCAGAGTCCTGACGGGGATACAAGAGACCCAGTACTTC.

The genes are TRBV11-2 and TRBJ1-1; D not certain. CDR3 length: 17 amino acids. Looked up from germline, CDR1 is SGHAT and CDR2 is FQNNGV. V dropped 0 bases and J dropped 0 bases, with 14 bases sitting between them. The CDR3 bases are TGTGCCAGCAGCTTAGATCCAAAGGGCGGGATGAACACTGAAGCTTTCTTT. Encoded protein: CASSLDPKGGMNTEAFF.

The chain joins TRBV19 to TRBJ2-2; possibly TRBD2 for D (5 bases). The V gene lost 1 base and the J gene lost 4 bases, with 10 bases spanning the gap. Germline V gene data show CDR1 as LNHDA and CDR2 as SQIVND (reference sequence). The CDR3 spans 15 residues. The CDR3 nucleotides are TGTGCCAGTAGTATAGCGGGCGGGTCCACCGGGGAGCTGTTTTTT. Protein sequence: CASSIAGGSTGELFF.

The V gene is TRBV7-9, the J gene TRBJ2-5; D is undetermined. In germline, CDR1 is SEHNR, CDR2 FQNEAQ (reference sequence). CDR3 length: 11 amino acids. Trimming took 5 bases from V and 9 from J, leaving 10 bases between them. The CDR3 DNA is TGTGCCAGCAGCCAAGGTGGGGCCCAGTACTTC. It specifies CASSQGGAQYF.

This clone was seen a few times. The V and J genes are TRBV6-4 and TRBJ1-1, with a possible D match to TRBD1 (6 bases). The CDR3 is made up of 16 amino acids. V was pared by 0 bases and J by 3 bases, with 14 bases between. Germline loops: CDR1 MRHNA, CDR2 SNTAGT. The CDR3 spells CASSDSQRGRDTEAFF. Written as DNA, the CDR3 is TGTGCCAGCAGTGACTCCCAGAGGGGGAGGGACACTGAAGCTTTCTTT.

J is TRBJ1-6 and V is TRBV2; possible D gene TRBD1, 6 bases. V was shortened by 6 bases and J by 7 bases, with 16 bases between the two germline ends. The CDR3 sequence is 15 residues long. CDR1 and CDR2 (germline): SNHLY, FYNNEI. The CDR3 DNA is TGTGCCAGCAGGATCGCAGGGGCCTCAAATTCACCCCTCCACTTT. The encoded protein is CASRIAGASNSPLHF.

The V gene is TRBV14, the J gene TRBJ2-3; D not certain. Trimming took 2 bases from V and 2 from J, leaving 20 bases between them. This CDR3 is 18 amino acids long. The germline V gene has CDR1 SGHDN and CDR2 FVKESK. CDR3 loop: CASSQTSLSRSFTDTQYF. The CDR3 bases are TGTGCCAGCAGCCAAACGTCACTATCACGATCCTTCACAGATACGCAGTATTTT. The full variable domain, its missing parts supplied by reference TRBV14 and TRBJ2-3, is EAGVTQFPSHSVIEKGQTVTLRCDPISGHDNLYWYRRVMGKEIKFLLHFVKESKQDESGMPNNRFLAERTGGTYSTLKVQPAELEDSGVYFCASSQTSLSRSFTDTQYFGPGTRLTVL.